These 30 T cell receptor beta chains were all obtained from the same sample, sequenced in a study of blood T cell repertoires in COVID-19. Assay used: immunoSEQ multiplex PCR; TCRdb lists only in-frame clones, some missing. Seen here are approximately 85,000 clones, 81% observed once, and the top ten hold about 12%. The sequencing input was peripheral blood. The receptors come from a human donor in a cohort sampled during active COVID-19.

For the CDR3, the DNA is TGTGCCAGCAGTTACTCTAGGGGGCTTGAAGCTTTCTTT. Its translation is CASSYSRGLEAFF. The chain carries TRBV6-5 and TRBJ1-1; the match to TRBD1 covers 7 bases. Germline CDR1 is MNHEY and CDR2 is SVGAGI. V lost 0 bases to trimming and J lost 7 bases; unmatched junction nucleotides: 2. The CDR3 spans 13 residues.

This chain uses TRBV15 with TRBJ2-7, with D tentatively TRBD2 (6 bases). The germline gives CDR1 LNHNV, CDR2 YYDKDF (reference sequence). The CDR3 runs to 14 residues. The V and J ends lost 5 bases and 3 bases respectively, with 14 bases between them. The CDR3, as DNA: TGTGCCACCAGCTACGGCGGGGACGACTACGAGCAGTACTTC. Translated, it gives CATSYGGDDYEQYF.

Regarding this clone: The same CDR3 arises from other DNA sequences in this sample as well. The chain couples TRBV18 to TRBJ1-1; 8 bases are shared with TRBD1. Trimming cost V 3 bases and J 0 bases; bases outside gene matches: 0. Per germline, CDR1 KGHSH and CDR2 LQKENI. This CDR3 is 14 amino acids long. The CDR3 DNA follows: TGTGCCAGCTCACCGGACAGGGTGAACACTGAAGCTTTCTTT. This codes for CASSPDRVNTEAFF.

The V and J genes are TRBV12-5 and TRBJ2-2, with 9 bases identical to TRBD1. The CDR3 sequence is 15 residues long. Per the germline V gene, CDR1 is LGHNT and CDR2 is FRNRAP. Germline trimming cut 5 bases from V and 5 bases from J; bases unmatched to any gene: 6. The CDR3 protein is CASGLGTGRTGELFF. CDR3 nucleotide sequence: TGTGCTAGTGGTCTCGGGACAGGGAGAACCGGGGAGCTGTTTTTT.

The chain carries TRBV6-5 and TRBJ2-1; 7 nucleotides line up with TRBD1. The V gene's germline CDR1 is MNHEY and CDR2 SVGAGI. The junction had 11 bases not matched to a gene; V was cut back by 5 bases and J by 13 bases. CDR3 length equals 13 residues. This CDR3 is CASSRRDREYQFF. CDR3 DNA: TGTGCCAGCAGTCGGCGAGACAGGGAATATCAGTTCTTC.

This chain uses TRBV5-5 with TRBJ1-1; unclear D gene. Germline V gives CDR1 SGHKS, CDR2 YYEKEE (reference sequence). V was clipped by 2 bases and J by 3 bases, with 14 bases between them. The CDR3 runs to 15 residues. The DNA for the CDR3 is TGTGCCAGCAGCTTAGGTCCGGCCCGGGACACTGAAGCTTTCTTT. Its protein is CASSLGPARDTEAFF.

The gene calls are TRBV18 and TRBJ2-7; D might be TRBD2 (6 bases). The germline CDR1 and CDR2 sequences are KGHSH and LQKENI. V gave up 2 bases and J gave up 0 bases, with 14 bases separating them. This CDR3 is 16 amino acids long. The chain's CDR3 is CASSPGRAGSSYEQYF. CDR3 in DNA: TGTGCCAGCTCACCAGGTCGTGCGGGGAGCTCCTACGAGCAGTACTTC.

This chain connects TRBV7-2 to TRBJ2-3, with D possibly being TRBD2 (6 bases). The CDR3 contains 15 residues. Germline values: CDR1 SGHTA, CDR2 FQGNSA. V lost 1 base and J 4 bases, leaving 12 bases between the germline ends. DNA for the CDR3: TGTGCCAGCAGCTTAGTGGCAGGAGGGCCAGATACGCAGTATTTT. Translation: CASSLVAGGPDTQYF.

This sequence joins TRBV7-9 and TRBJ2-5, with 7 bases aligning to TRBD1. The V gene's germline CDR1 is SEHNR and CDR2 FQNEAQ (reference sequence). The V and J ends lost 5 bases and 4 bases, in that order; junction bases with no gene match: 10. CDR3 length: 15 amino acids. This chain's CDR3 is CASSPDRVDLETQYF. The DNA of the CDR3 is TGTGCCAGCAGCCCCGACAGGGTTGATTTAGAGACCCAGTACTTC.

The V call is TRBV7-9, the J call TRBJ2-1, with TRBD1 matching over 10 bases. The CDR3 is 19 amino acids. The germline V gene has CDR1 SEHNR and CDR2 FQNEAQ (reference sequence). V gave up 1 base and J gave up 0 bases; unmatched junction bases: 9. The CDR3 loop reads CASSLDRDRGTLSYNEQFF. In DNA, the CDR3 is TGTGCCAGCAGCTTAGACCGGGACAGGGGCACCCTCTCCTACAATGAGCAGTTCTTC.

The chain couples TRBV30 to TRBJ2-2; D remains ambiguous. Trimming stripped 3 bases from V and 0 bases from J, with 8 bases between. Germline V gene data show CDR1 as GTSNPN and CDR2 as SVGIG (reference sequence). The CDR3 has 14 residues. This chain's CDR3 is CAWRKQPNTGELFF. DNA for the CDR3: TGTGCCTGGAGAAAACAACCGAACACCGGGGAGCTGTTTTTT. The variable domain in full, with the rest retrieved from reference TRBV30 and TRBJ2-2, is SQTIHQWPATLVQPVGSPLSLECTVEGTSNPNLYWYRQAAGRGLQLLFYSVGIGQISSEVPQNLSASRPQDRQFILSSKKLLLSDSGFYLCAWRKQPNTGELFFGEGSRLTVL.

This rearrangement joins TRBV2 to TRBJ1-3; a weak D match, TRBD1 (5 bases). This CDR3 has 15 amino acids. The germline V gene has CDR1 SNHLY and CDR2 FYNNEI. Deletions cut 6 bases from V and 0 bases from J, with 12 bases between. The CDR3 DNA follows: TGTGCCAGCAGGTTGACAGAGAGCTCTGGAAACACCATATATTTT. Protein product: CASRLTESSGNTIYF.

The V and J genes are TRBV11-2 and TRBJ2-2; TRBD1 matches 7 bases. With V trimmed by 5 bases and J by 4 bases, 7 bases remained unmatched. This CDR3 is built from 15 residues. Germline CDR1 SGHAT, CDR2 FQNNGV. CDR3 residues: CASSPRGQPTGELFF. As DNA, the CDR3 is TGTGCCAGCAGCCCCCGGGGACAGCCCACCGGGGAGCTGTTTTTT.

In nucleotides, the CDR3 is TGTGCCAGCAGTACAGGGGGAAATTCACCCCTCCACTTT. Its translation: CASSTGGNSPLHF. The chain combines TRBV2 with TRBJ1-6, with 8 nucleotides matching TRBD1. The CDR3 length is 13 residues. In germline, CDR1 is SNHLY, CDR2 FYNNEI. The trim removed 5 bases at V and 7 bases at J, leaving 1 base unmatched.

Regarding this clone: Germline and junction disagree at one end, which may indicate a read error. As DNA, the CDR3 is TGTGCTAGCAGCTTATCCAACCCGGGGGAGACCGGGGAGCTGTTTTTT. This sequence encodes CASSLSNPGETGELFF. This sequence joins TRBV7-7 and TRBJ2-2; D may be TRBD2 (6 bases). The germline CDR1 and CDR2 sequences are SSHAT and FNYEAQ (reference sequence). The CDR3 has 16 amino acids.

This chain links TRBV5-1 with TRBJ2-3; D remains ambiguous. Germline CDR1 and CDR2: SGHRS and YFSETQ. V shed 1 base and J shed 4 bases, with 4 bases lying between them. The CDR3 covers 12 residues. The CDR3, as DNA: TGCGCCAGCAGCTTGATCGCAGATACGCAGTATTTT. Amino acid sequence: CASSLIADTQYF.

The chain couples TRBV2 to TRBJ2-5, with D tentatively TRBD2 (6 bases). V was trimmed by 8 bases and J by 2 bases, leaving 9 bases between them. This CDR3 comprises 12 residues. CDR1 and CDR2 (germline): SNHLY, FYNNEI. CDR3 region: CASVGGQETQYF. The CDR3 DNA reads as TGTGCCAGCGTCGGGGGACAAGAGACCCAGTACTTC.

This clone was seen repeatedly, ten times or more. The rearrangement uses TRBV2 and TRBJ2-3; TRBD2 matches 7 bases. The trim removed 6 bases at V and 0 bases at J, leaving 3 bases unmatched. This CDR3 has 14 amino acids. The germline V gene has CDR1 SNHLY and CDR2 FYNNEI. CDR3 in amino acids: CASSWGGSTDTQYF. The CDR3 nucleotides are TGTGCCAGCAGCTGGGGGGGGAGCACAGATACGCAGTATTTT.

The chain joins TRBV28 to TRBJ1-5; D is perhaps TRBD1 (5 bases). Trimming cost V 6 bases and J 0 bases, with 18 bases left between them. From germline, CDR1 is MDHEN and CDR2 SYDVKM. This CDR3 contains 17 residues. Here the CDR3 reads CASRPTTGLRSNQPQHF. Written as DNA, the CDR3 is TGTGCCAGCAGACCAACTACGGGACTCCGTAGCAATCAGCCCCAGCATTTT. The variable domain in full, completed from reference TRBV28 and TRBJ1-5, reads DVKVTQSSRYLVKRTGEKVFLECVQDMDHENMFWYRQDPGLGLRLIYFSYDVKMKEKGDIPEGYSVSREKKERFSLILESASTNQTSMYLCASRPTTGLRSNQPQHFGDGTRLSIL.

V and J are TRBV19 and TRBJ1-3, with D unclear. The V gene lost 3 bases and the J gene lost 0 bases, with 9 bases spanning the gap. CDR1 LNHDA and CDR2 SQIVND come from the germline V gene (reference sequence). This CDR3 spans 15 amino acids. In nucleotides, the CDR3 is TGTGCCAGTAGTATCTCACAGCTCTCTGGAAACACCATATATTTT. The encoded protein is CASSISQLSGNTIYF.

This clone was seen only once. The chain has TRBV4-1 and TRBJ1-3; D uncertain. The CDR3 loop spans 19 amino acids. Germline CDR1 MGHRA, CDR2 YSYEKL. Trimming took 2 bases from V and 0 from J, leaving 20 bases between them. The CDR3 here is CASSQNLGSRVLSGNTIYF. The CDR3 DNA reads TGCGCCAGCAGCCAAAATCTGGGTTCGAGGGTCCTCTCTGGAAACACCATATATTTT.

The chain joins TRBV5-1 to TRBJ2-4; 9 bases map to TRBD1. V gave up 2 bases and J gave up 1 base; unmatched junction bases: 7. Germline V gene sequence: CDR1 SGHRS, CDR2 YFSETQ. CDR3 length equals 17 residues. CDR3 region: CASSLQGAHEAKNIQYF. For the CDR3, the DNA is TGCGCCAGCAGCTTACAGGGGGCCCATGAGGCCAAAAACATTCAGTACTTC.

The V gene is TRBV4-2, the J gene TRBJ1-4; no firm D call. V was trimmed by 5 bases and J by 4 bases, leaving 14 bases between them. Germline V gene lookup returns CDR1 LGHNA and CDR2 YNFKEQ. The CDR3 has 15 residues. The CDR3 sequence: CASSAGGSLNEKLFF. The DNA of the CDR3 is TGTGCCAGCAGCGCCGGAGGGAGTCTTAATGAAAAACTGTTTTTT.

The chain links TRBV6-1 to TRBJ1-5; D not certain. Trimming left V 1 base short and J 10 bases short, with 11 bases between. The CDR3 contains 13 residues. CDR1 MNHNS and CDR2 SASEGT come from the germline V gene. For the CDR3, the DNA is TGTGCCAGCAGTGAAGAGGGCGGACTTCCCCAGCATTTT. It encodes CASSEEGGLPQHF.

This clone occurred once. CDR3: CASSRPRADTQYF. The DNA for the CDR3 is TGTGCCAGCAGTAGGCCTCGGGCAGATACGCAGTATTTT. V and J are TRBV12-3 or TRBV12-4 and TRBJ2-3, with D hard to call. V lost 5 bases and J 4 bases, leaving 10 bases between the germline ends. This CDR3 has 13 residues.

The chain has TRBV2 and TRBJ2-3, with D possibly being TRBD2 (5 bases). CDR1 is SNHLY, CDR2 FYNNEI, per germline. This CDR3 spans 15 amino acids. Between the trimmed V and J ends, which lost 2 bases and 1 base, there was a span of 10 bases. The CDR3 loop reads CASSEQRGGTDTQYF. CDR3 in DNA: TGTGCCAGCAGTGAACAACGGGGAGGCACAGATACGCAGTATTTT.

This chain links TRBV4-1 with TRBJ2-3; a possible D gene is TRBD2 (6 bases). The CDR3 length is 14 residues. The germline gives CDR1 MGHRA, CDR2 YSYEKL. V lost 8 bases, J lost 1 base, and 13 bases lay in between. DNA for the CDR3: TGCGCCAGCGGGCTAGCGCCGGGCACAGATACGCAGTATTTT. This gives the protein CASGLAPGTDTQYF.

V usage is TRBV30 and J usage is TRBJ1-2; D unclear. Germline-derived CDR1 and CDR2 are GTSNPN and SVGIG (reference sequence). This CDR3 has 12 residues. V lost 3 bases and J 9 bases, leaving 14 bases between the germline ends. The CDR3 region has the DNA TGTGCCTGGAGGGAAGGACTGTCGAGCTACACCTTC. Protein product: CAWREGLSSYTF.

The V and J genes are TRBV6-5 and TRBJ1-6; D is unresolved. Looked up from germline, CDR1 is MNHEY and CDR2 is SVGAGI. This CDR3 is built from 16 residues. V lost 0 bases, J lost 4 bases, and 10 bases lay in between. This chain's CDR3 is CASSYSAHSYNSPLHF. The CDR3 nucleotides are TGTGCCAGCAGTTACTCAGCCCACTCATATAATTCACCCCTCCACTTT.

This chain joins TRBV9 and TRBJ2-5; 8 bases align to TRBD2. CDR1 and CDR2 (germline): SGDLS, YYNGEE. The CDR3 spans 14 residues. V shed 2 bases and J 1 base; nucleotides not matched to a gene: 1. CDR3 in DNA: TGTGCCAGCAGCGTTACTAGCGGCCAAGAGACCCAGTACTTC. It encodes CASSVTSGQETQYF.